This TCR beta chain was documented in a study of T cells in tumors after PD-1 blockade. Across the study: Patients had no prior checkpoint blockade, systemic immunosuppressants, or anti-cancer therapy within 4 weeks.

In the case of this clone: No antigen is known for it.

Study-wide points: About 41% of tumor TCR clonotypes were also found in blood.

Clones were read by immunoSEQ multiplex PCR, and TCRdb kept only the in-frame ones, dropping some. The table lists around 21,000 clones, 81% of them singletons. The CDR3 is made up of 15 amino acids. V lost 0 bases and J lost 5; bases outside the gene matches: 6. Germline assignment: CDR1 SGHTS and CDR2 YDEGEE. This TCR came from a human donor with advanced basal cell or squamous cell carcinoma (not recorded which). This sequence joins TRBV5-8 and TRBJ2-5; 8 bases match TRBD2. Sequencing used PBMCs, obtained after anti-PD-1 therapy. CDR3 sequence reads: CASSLDGGGLETQYF. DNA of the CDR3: TGTGCCAGCAGCTTGGACGGGGGGGGCCTGGAGACCCAGTACTTC.